This entry is about one T cell receptor beta chain. J gave up 0 bases and V 3 bases, and 4 bases lay outside the gene matches. The germline V gene encodes CDR1 LNHNV and CDR2 YYDKDF (reference sequence). This CDR3 region has 15 residues. The entry originates in a study of patients and donors after allogeneic stem cell transplantation. TCRdb itself ran the RT-PCR reads through MiXCR, one entry per CDR3 protein. The repertoire includes 65,000 to 80,000 distinct CDR3 sequences, about a quarter of them detected once, and approximately 25% sits in the top ten. The chain couples TRBV15 to TRBJ1-1, with TRBD1 matching 7 bases. This TCR was sampled from a human donor who was either an allogeneic HSCT recipient or a stem cell or donor lymphocyte infusion donor (not recorded which). It is not recorded whose cells these are; they may come from a transplant donor. The sequencing input was blood, either unsorted or a sorted T cell fraction (not recorded which). The CDR3: CATSRFGTVNTEAFF. The CDR3 DNA reads as TGTGCCACCAGCAGGTTCGGGACAGTGAACACTGAAGCTTTCTTT.